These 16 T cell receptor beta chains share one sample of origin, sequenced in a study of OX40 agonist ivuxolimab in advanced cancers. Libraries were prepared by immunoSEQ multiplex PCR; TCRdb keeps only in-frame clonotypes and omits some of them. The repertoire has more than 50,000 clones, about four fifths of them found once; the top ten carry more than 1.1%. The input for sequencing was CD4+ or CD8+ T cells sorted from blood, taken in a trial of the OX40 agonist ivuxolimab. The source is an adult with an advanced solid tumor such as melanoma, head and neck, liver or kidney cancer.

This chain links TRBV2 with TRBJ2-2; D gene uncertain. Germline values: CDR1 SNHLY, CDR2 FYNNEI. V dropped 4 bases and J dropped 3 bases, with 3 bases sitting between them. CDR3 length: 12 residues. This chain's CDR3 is CASSAYTGELFF. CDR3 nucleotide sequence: TGTGCCAGCAGTGCTTACACCGGGGAGCTGTTTTTT.

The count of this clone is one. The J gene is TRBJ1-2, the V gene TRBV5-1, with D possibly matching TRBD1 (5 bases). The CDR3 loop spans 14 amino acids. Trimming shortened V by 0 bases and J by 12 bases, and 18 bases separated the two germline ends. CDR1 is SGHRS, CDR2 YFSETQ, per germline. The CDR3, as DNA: TGCGCCAGCAGCTTGGAAGCCCAGGGCGCGCTAAACACCTTC. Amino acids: CASSLEAQGALNTF.

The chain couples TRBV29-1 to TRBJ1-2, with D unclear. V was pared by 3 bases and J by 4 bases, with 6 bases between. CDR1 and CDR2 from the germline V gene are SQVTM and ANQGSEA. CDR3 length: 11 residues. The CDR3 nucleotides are TGCAGCGTTGATGAGGGCTATGGCTACACCTTC. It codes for CSVDEGYGYTF.

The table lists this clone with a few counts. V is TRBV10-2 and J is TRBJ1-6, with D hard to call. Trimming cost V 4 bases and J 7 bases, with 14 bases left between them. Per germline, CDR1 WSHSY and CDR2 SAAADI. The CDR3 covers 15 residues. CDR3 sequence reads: CASSVDQSLNSPLHF. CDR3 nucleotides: TGCGCCAGCAGTGTGGATCAGTCCTTAAATTCACCCCTCCACTTT.

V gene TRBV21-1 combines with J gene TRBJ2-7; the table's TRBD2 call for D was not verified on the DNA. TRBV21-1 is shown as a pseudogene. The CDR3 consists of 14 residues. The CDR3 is CASGVFHFSYEQYF. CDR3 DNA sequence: TGTGCCAGTGGAGTCTTCCATTTCTCCTACGAGCAGTACTTC.

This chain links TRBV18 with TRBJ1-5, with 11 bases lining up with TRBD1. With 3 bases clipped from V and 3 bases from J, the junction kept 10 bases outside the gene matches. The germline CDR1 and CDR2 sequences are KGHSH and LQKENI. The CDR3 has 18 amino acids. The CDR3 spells CASSPHAPGQGANQPQHF. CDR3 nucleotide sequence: TGTGCCAGCTCACCGCACGCTCCCGGACAGGGGGCCAATCAGCCCCAGCATTTT.

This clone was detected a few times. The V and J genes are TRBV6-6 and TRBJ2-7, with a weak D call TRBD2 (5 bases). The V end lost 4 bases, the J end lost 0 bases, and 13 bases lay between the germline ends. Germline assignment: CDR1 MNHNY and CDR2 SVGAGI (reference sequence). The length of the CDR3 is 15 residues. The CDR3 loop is CASSSRTFSSYEQYF. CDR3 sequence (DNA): TGTGCCAGCAGTTCGCGGACTTTCAGCTCCTACGAGCAGTACTTC.

CDR3 loop: CASSKWMGRPQHF. CDR3 nucleotide sequence: TGTGCCAGCAGCAAATGGATGGGTCGGCCCCAGCATTTT. The rearrangement links TRBV21-1 to TRBJ1-5. TRBV21-1 is a pseudogene. This CDR3 comprises 13 residues.

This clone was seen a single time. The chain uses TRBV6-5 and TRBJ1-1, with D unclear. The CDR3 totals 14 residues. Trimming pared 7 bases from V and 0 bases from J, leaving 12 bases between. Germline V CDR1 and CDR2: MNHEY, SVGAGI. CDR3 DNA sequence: TGTGCCAGCATTAACCTTGGGGTGAACACTGAAGCTTTCTTT. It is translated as CASINLGVNTEAFF.

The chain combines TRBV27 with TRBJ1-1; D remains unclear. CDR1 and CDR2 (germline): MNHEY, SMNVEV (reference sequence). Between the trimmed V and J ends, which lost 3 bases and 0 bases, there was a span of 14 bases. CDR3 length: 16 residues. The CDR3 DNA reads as TGTGCCAGCAGTTTGGCTTGGACGGATTTGAACACTGAAGCTTTCTTT. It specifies CASSLAWTDLNTEAFF.

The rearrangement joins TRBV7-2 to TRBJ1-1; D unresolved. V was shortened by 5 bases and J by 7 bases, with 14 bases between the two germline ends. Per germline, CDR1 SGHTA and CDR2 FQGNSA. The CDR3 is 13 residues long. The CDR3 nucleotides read TGTGCCAGCAGCCCTCAGAGAGGTAGTGAAGCTTTCTTT. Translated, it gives CASSPQRGSEAFF.

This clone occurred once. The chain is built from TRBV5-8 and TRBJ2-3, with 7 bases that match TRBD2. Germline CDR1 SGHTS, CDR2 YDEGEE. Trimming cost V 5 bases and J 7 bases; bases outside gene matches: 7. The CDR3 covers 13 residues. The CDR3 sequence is CASRAGVVNTQYF. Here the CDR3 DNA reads TGTGCCAGCAGGGCGGGAGTGGTGAATACGCAGTATTTT.

This chain's CDR3 is CASSFGPSYEQYF. CDR3 DNA sequence: TGCGCCAGCAGTTTTGGACCGTCCTACGAGCAGTACTTC. The chain is built from TRBV10-1 and TRBJ2-7; D not resolved. Deletions cut 5 bases from V and 1 base from J, with 9 bases between. CDR1 WNHNN and CDR2 SYGVQD come from the germline V gene (reference sequence). The CDR3 totals 13 residues.

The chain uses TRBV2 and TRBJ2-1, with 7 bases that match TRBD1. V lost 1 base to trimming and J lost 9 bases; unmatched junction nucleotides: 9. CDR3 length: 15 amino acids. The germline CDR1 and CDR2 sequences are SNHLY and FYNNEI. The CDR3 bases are TGTGCCAGCAGTGAAGTAGGCCACAGGGGCGTTGAGCAGTTCTTC. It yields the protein CASSEVGHRGVEQFF.

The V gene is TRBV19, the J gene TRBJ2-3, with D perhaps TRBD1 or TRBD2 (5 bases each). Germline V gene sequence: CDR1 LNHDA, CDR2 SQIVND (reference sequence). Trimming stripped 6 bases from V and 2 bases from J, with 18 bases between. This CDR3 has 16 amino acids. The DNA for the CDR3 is TGTGCCAGTAGCCCCCGGGGCCTCTCCTCCACAGATACGCAGTATTTT. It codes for CASSPRGLSSTDTQYF. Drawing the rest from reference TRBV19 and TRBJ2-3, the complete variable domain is DGGITQSPKYLFRKEGQNVTLSCEQNLNHDAMYWYRQDPGQGLRLIYYSQIVNDFQKGDIAEGYSVSREKKESFPLTVTSAQKNPTAFYLCASSPRGLSSTDTQYFGPGTRLTVL.

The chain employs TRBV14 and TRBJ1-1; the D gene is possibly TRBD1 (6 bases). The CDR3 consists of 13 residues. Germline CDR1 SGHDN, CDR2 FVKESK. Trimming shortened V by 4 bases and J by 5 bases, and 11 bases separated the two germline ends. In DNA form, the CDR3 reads TGTGCCAGCAGCCGAACAGGGAAGACTGAAGCTTTCTTT. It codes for CASSRTGKTEAFF. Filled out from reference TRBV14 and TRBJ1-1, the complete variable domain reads EAGVTQFPSHSVIEKGQTVTLRCDPISGHDNLYWYRRVMGKEIKFLLHFVKESKQDESGMPNNRFLAERTGGTYSTLKVQPAELEDSGVYFCASSRTGKTEAFFGQGTRLTVV.